These 8 T cell receptor beta chains were all obtained from the same sample, sequenced in a study of metastatic and nonmetastatic thyroid tumors. TCRdb re-clonotyped the PCR reads through MiXCR. The table includes roughly 15,000 clones, 9.5% to 15% detected once. Ahead of thyroid surgery, no patient had received treatment of any kind. What was sequenced was blood. These TCRs come from a female donor with papillary thyroid cancer or a benign thyroid nodule (not recorded which). Some clones in this sample may be carry-over from other donors' samples.

This clone was picked up many times. The chain recombines TRBV6-6 with TRBJ1-1; TRBD1 might be the D (6 bases). Germline CDR1 is MNHNY and CDR2 is SVGAGI (reference sequence). The V and J ends lost 2 bases and 11 bases respectively, with 15 bases between them. The CDR3 loop spans 13 amino acids. CDR3: CASSYMGGAGAFF. CDR3 bases: TGTGCCAGCAGTTACATGGGGGGCGCAGGGGCTTTCTTT.

This clone was found a few times. At one end the junction does not follow the germline gene, possibly because of a read error. The chain combines TRBV28 with TRBJ1-1, with D maybe TRBD1 (6 bases). The germline CDR1 and CDR2 sequences are MDHEN and SYDVKM. The CDR3 extends over 15 amino acids. The CDR3 loop is CASRFLGTRNTEAFF. Here the CDR3 DNA reads TGTGCCAGCAGGTTCCTAGGGACACGGAACACTGAAGCTTTCTTC.

The chain couples TRBV7-8 to TRBJ1-6, with 9 bases identical to TRBD1. The germline CDR1 and CDR2 sequences are SGHVS and FQNEAQ. The V gene end was trimmed by 5 bases and the J gene end by 7 bases; junction bases not matched to a gene: 9. The CDR3 runs to 16 residues. CDR3 sequence reads: CASSTGGRGTNSPLHF. The CDR3 DNA reads as TGTGCCAGCAGCACAGGGGGCAGGGGGACAAATTCACCCCTCCACTTT.

This clone is medium-sized by share. This chain joins TRBV6-1 and TRBJ2-5; 9 bases match TRBD1. The CDR3 totals 15 residues. Germline loops: CDR1 MNHNS, CDR2 SASEGT. Germline trimming cut 2 bases from V and 5 bases from J; bases unmatched to any gene: 6. The CDR3 region is CASSEPPGTGETQYF. The CDR3, as DNA: TGTGCCAGCAGTGAACCCCCTGGGACAGGGGAGACCCAGTACTTC.

This clone has more than one count but fewer than ten. A read error may account for a junction end that differs from germline. The chain employs TRBV6-1 and TRBJ2-2; D is undetermined. Germline lookup yields CDR1 MNHNS and CDR2 SASEGT. The length of the CDR3 is 15 residues. The CDR3, as DNA: TGTTCCAGCAGTGAAGTCCAGGTCGGTCCCGGGGAGCTGTTTTTT. Protein product: CSSSEVQVGPGELFF.

This chain connects TRBV5-1 to TRBJ2-6; perhaps TRBD1 as D (5 bases). V lost 0 bases and J 19 bases, leaving 17 bases between the germline ends. The CDR3 has 13 amino acids. Per the germline V gene, CDR1 is SGHRS and CDR2 is YFSETQ. This CDR3 is CASSLDGANVPTF. CDR3 DNA sequence: TGCGCCAGCAGCTTGGATGGGGCCAACGTCCCTACTTTC.

This clone was seen ten or more times. The chain is built from TRBV30 and TRBJ2-3; D is possibly TRBD2 (5 bases). The V gene lost 2 bases and the J gene lost 4 bases, with 16 bases spanning the gap. Germline loops: CDR1 GTSNPN, CDR2 SVGIG (reference sequence). The length of the CDR3 is 15 residues. The CDR3 loop is CAWSTELGIPDTQYF. The CDR3 region has the DNA TGTGCCTGGAGTACCGAACTAGGAATCCCAGATACGCAGTATTTT. Filled out from reference TRBV30 and TRBJ2-3, the complete variable domain reads SQTIHQWPATLVQPVGSPLSLECTVEGTSNPNLYWYRQAAGRGLQLLFYSVGIGQISSEVPQNLSASRPQDRQFILSSKKLLLSDSGFYLCAWSTELGIPDTQYFGPGTRLTVL.

The chain recombines TRBV20-1 with TRBJ2-1; 15 nucleotides align to TRBD2. CDR3 length equals 18 residues. V gave up 4 bases and J gave up 1 base; unmatched junction bases: 8. Germline CDR1 reads DFQATT; CDR2 reads SNEGSKA (reference sequence). The CDR3 DNA follows: TGCAGTGCTACCCGACCGGGACTAGCGGGGGGTTCCTACAATGAGCAGTTCTTC. Protein: CSATRPGLAGGSYNEQFF.